One sample yielded the 24 T cell receptor beta chains listed below, sequenced in a study of T cells in localized non-small cell lung cancer. The repertoire was sequenced with immunoSEQ multiplex PCR; TCRdb's copy has only in-frame clones and lacks some. The repertoire has about 23,000 clones, roughly 87% of them found once; the top ten carry over 25%. The sample in question was peripheral blood, obtained before any cancer treatment. The source of these receptors is a male donor aged 60 or over with stage I squamous cell lung carcinoma.

This clone was recorded a few times. V is TRBV7-9 and J is TRBJ1-1, with D possibly matching TRBD1 (6 bases). CDR1 is SEHNR and CDR2 is FQNEAQ in the germline V gene (reference sequence). This CDR3 has 15 residues. V lost 1 base, J lost 6 bases, and 15 bases lay in between. The CDR3: CASSLDLQGNAEAFF. DNA of the CDR3: TGTGCCAGCAGCTTAGATTTACAGGGTAACGCTGAAGCTTTCTTT.

The chain is built from TRBV10-1 and TRBJ2-2, with TRBD2 matching 7 bases. V shed 2 bases, J shed 1 base, and the junction held 4 bases outside the gene matches. Germline V gene lookup returns CDR1 WNHNN and CDR2 SYGVQD (reference sequence). The length of the CDR3 is 16 residues. The CDR3 protein is CASSEAAGVNTGELFF. CDR3 coding DNA: TGCGCCAGCAGTGAGGCGGCGGGGGTGAACACCGGGGAGCTGTTTTTT.

This clone was counted a few times. The J gene is TRBJ2-7, the V gene TRBV18; D is possibly TRBD1 or TRBD2 (5 bases each). Germline CDR1 reads KGHSH; CDR2 reads LQKENI. Deletions cut 6 bases from V and 7 bases from J, with 16 bases between. The CDR3 loop spans 13 amino acids. CDR3 amino acids: CASSTGTPREQYF. CDR3 sequence (DNA): TGTGCCAGCTCGACCGGGACCCCGAGAGAGCAGTACTTC.

The chain employs TRBV27 and TRBJ2-1; TRBD2 aligns across 7 bases. From germline, CDR1 is MNHEY and CDR2 SMNVEV (reference sequence). The CDR3 contains 14 residues. Germline trimming cut 6 bases from V and 3 bases from J; bases unmatched to any gene: 5. This CDR3 reads CASSIPGGYNEQFF. Here the CDR3 DNA reads TGTGCCAGCAGCATACCGGGAGGCTACAATGAGCAGTTCTTC.

The CDR3 DNA follows: TGTGCCAGCGCCCTGAAGGGGGGACTTCTTTACGAGCAGTACTTC. Residues: CASALKGGLLYEQYF. The rearrangement uses TRBV27 and TRBJ2-7; the D gene could be TRBD1 or TRBD2 (6 bases each). Germline lookup yields CDR1 MNHEY and CDR2 SMNVEV (reference sequence). V was pared by 8 bases and J by 4 bases, with 21 bases between. There are 15 residues in the CDR3.

The genes are TRBV19 and TRBJ1-2; TRBD1 agrees at 7 bases. Unmatched junction bases numbered 6, after V lost 5 bases and J lost 0 bases. The CDR3 sequence is 15 residues long. CDR1 and CDR2 from the germline V gene are LNHDA and SQIVND (reference sequence). CDR3 nucleotides: TGTGCCAGTAGTTTACAGGGGACATCTAACTATGGCTACACCTTC. Amino acids: CASSLQGTSNYGYTF.

A note on this clone: Other DNA sequences in the same sample also yield this CDR3. The CDR3 here is CASSLARNTEAFF. CDR3 bases: TGTGCCAGCAGCTTAGCGAGAAACACTGAAGCTTTCTTT. This sequence joins TRBV7-2 and TRBJ1-1; D is unclear. CDR3 size: 13 residues. The germline V gene has CDR1 SGHTA and CDR2 FQGNSA. Trimming took off 0 bases at V and 2 bases at J, with 4 bases between the two ends.

The chain uses TRBV5-8 and TRBJ2-5; 9 bases are shared with TRBD1. Judging by the DNA end, TRBJ2-7 fits better; the J call may be wrong. CDR3 length: 15 residues. The germline gives CDR1 SGHTS, CDR2 YDEGEE. The CDR3 DNA follows: TGTGCCAGCAGCCGGACAGGGGAAATTTCCTACGAGCAGTACTTC. This gives the protein CASSRTGEISYEQYF.

The chain employs TRBV5-5 and TRBJ2-1, with 11 bases matching TRBD2. The CDR3 has 14 residues. Unmatched junction bases numbered 5, after V lost 5 bases and J lost 7 bases. The germline gives CDR1 SGHKS, CDR2 YYEKEE (reference sequence). This CDR3 is CASSFVAGGNEQFF. CDR3 DNA sequence: TGTGCCAGCAGTTTCGTAGCGGGAGGGAATGAGCAGTTCTTC.

The chain combines TRBV9 with TRBJ2-1; TRBD2 might be the D (6 bases). The V and J ends lost 3 bases and 15 bases respectively, with 22 bases between them. Germline CDR1 is SGDLS and CDR2 is YYNGEE. This CDR3 is built from 14 residues. CDR3 residues: CASSADTWTGVPFF. The CDR3 nucleotides read TGTGCCAGCAGCGCGGATACATGGACGGGGGTGCCGTTCTTC.

The chain links TRBV4-3 to TRBJ1-1; D gene uncertain. V lost 0 bases, J lost 4 bases, and 6 bases lay in between. This CDR3 region has 13 residues. CDR1 and CDR2 (germline): LGHNA, YSLEER. The CDR3 is CASSQDFGTEAFF. The CDR3 DNA sequence: TGCGCCAGCAGCCAAGATTTTGGCACTGAAGCTTTCTTT.

The rearrangement uses TRBV18 and TRBJ2-2, with TRBD2 matching over 7 bases. The CDR3 contains 15 residues. Germline loops: CDR1 KGHSH, CDR2 LQKENI. J gave up 3 bases and V 6 bases, and 7 bases lay outside the gene matches. CDR3 sequence (DNA): TGTGCCAGCTCCCCATTGGGAGGGGACACCGGGGAGCTGTTTTTT. Translation gives CASSPLGGDTGELFF.

This clone was counted a few times. The gene calls are TRBV19 and TRBJ1-6; tentatively, D is TRBD1 (6 bases). V lost 3 bases and J lost 9, with 12 bases in between. The germline CDR1 and CDR2 sequences are LNHDA and SQIVND (reference sequence). The CDR3 has 14 amino acids. The CDR3 region has the DNA TGTGCCAGTAGTATGCAGGGGATAAGTTCACCCCTCCACTTT. It specifies CASSMQGISSPLHF.

This chain links TRBV5-6 with TRBJ1-2; 11 bases are a match to TRBD1. The CDR3 contains 14 residues. The trim removed 5 bases at V and 6 bases at J, leaving 6 bases unmatched. CDR1 is SGHDT and CDR2 is YYEEEE in the germline V gene. Here the CDR3 reads CASSFEDRGHGYTF. The CDR3 bases are TGTGCCAGCAGTTTTGAGGACAGGGGGCATGGCTACACCTTC.

This clone came up once. The genes are TRBV10-1 and TRBJ2-3; TRBD1 aligns across 9 bases. Germline CDR1 is WNHNN and CDR2 is SYGVQD (reference sequence). The CDR3 is 16 amino acids. V dropped 0 bases and J dropped 5; count of bases not matched to a gene: 6. CDR3 in DNA: TGCGCCAGCAGTGAGTCGTTACAGGGGGCGCGAGATACGCAGTATTTT. This codes for CASSESLQGARDTQYF.

A note on this clone: The sample contains more than one DNA sequence encoding this CDR3. The chain couples TRBV2 to TRBJ2-5; D ambiguous. This CDR3 is built from 11 residues. The germline V gene has CDR1 SNHLY and CDR2 FYNNEI. V was clipped by 1 base and J by 3 bases, with 0 bases between them. The CDR3 DNA sequence: TGTGCCAGCAGTGAAGAAGAGACCCAGTACTTC. Translating gives CASSEEETQYF.

This chain joins TRBV6-5 and TRBJ2-1; 10 bases line up with TRBD2. This CDR3 has 15 amino acids. Germline V lookup: CDR1 MNHEY, CDR2 SVGAGI. V lost 4 bases and J lost 8; bases outside the gene matches: 8. Here the CDR3 DNA reads TGTGCCAGCAGTTTCGAAGCGGGAGGGTGGTATGAGCAGTTCTTC. Amino acid sequence: CASSFEAGGWYEQFF.

A single count supports this clone. The V and J genes are TRBV6-5 and TRBJ1-1; D is perhaps TRBD1 (5 bases). This CDR3 spans 14 amino acids. Germline loops: CDR1 MNHEY, CDR2 SVGAGI. Trimming took 5 bases from V and 9 from J, leaving 19 bases between them. Here the CDR3 DNA reads TGTGCCAGCAGTCTGGACTGGGGGGGAGTTAAAGCTTTCTTT. This sequence encodes CASSLDWGGVKAFF.

V is TRBV15 and J is TRBJ1-5; D remains unclear. The CDR3 has 16 residues. Germline CDR1 LNHNV, CDR2 YYDKDF (reference sequence). The V gene lost 7 bases and the J gene lost 7 bases, with 23 bases spanning the gap. In DNA, the CDR3 is TGTGCCACCACCGCGGGGAGAAGGAGCGGGGAGCAGCCCCAGCATTTT. It translates to CATTAGRRSGEQPQHF.

The genes are TRBV6-6 and TRBJ1-4, with TRBD1 matching 7 bases. Germline CDR1 reads MNHNY; CDR2 reads SVGAGI (reference sequence). The CDR3 has 12 amino acids. V shed 4 bases, J shed 14 bases, and the junction held 7 bases outside the gene matches. The CDR3 nucleotides read TGTGCCAGCAGTTTTGGACAGGATGGCCTGTTTTTT. It codes for CASSFGQDGLFF.

This chain connects TRBV29-1 to TRBJ1-1; 11 bases map to TRBD1. V lost 7 bases, J lost 3 bases, and 7 bases stayed unmatched. Germline CDR1 reads SQVTM; CDR2 reads ANQGSEA. This CDR3 is 14 amino acids long. CDR3 region: CSARTGGDYTEAFF. DNA for the CDR3: TGCAGCGCTCGGACAGGGGGCGATTACACTGAAGCTTTCTTT.

The rearrangement links TRBV6-5 to TRBJ1-2, with 7 bases matching TRBD1. J gave up 0 bases and V 2 bases, and 3 bases lay outside the gene matches. CDR1 MNHEY and CDR2 SVGAGI come from the germline V gene. The length of the CDR3 is 15 residues. CDR3 coding DNA: TGTGCCAGCAGTTACGGGACAGCAACTAACTATGGCTACACCTTC. This sequence encodes CASSYGTATNYGYTF.

The chain couples TRBV11-2 to TRBJ2-7, with 11 bases aligning to TRBD2. The CDR3 is 14 residues long. V dropped 6 bases and J dropped 7; count of bases not matched to a gene: 8. Per the germline V gene, CDR1 is SGHAT and CDR2 is FQNNGV. CDR3 bases: TGTGCCAGCAGGATGGGACTAGCGGTGGATGAGCAGTACTTC. It yields the protein CASRMGLAVDEQYF.

This clone has only one observation. The chain joins TRBV18 to TRBJ2-7; D is unclear. Germline loops: CDR1 KGHSH, CDR2 LQKENI. Deletions cut 2 bases from V and 4 bases from J, with 9 bases between. The CDR3 totals 13 residues. The CDR3 spells CASSPGLGYEQYF. The CDR3 DNA reads as TGTGCCAGCTCACCAGGGCTTGGTTACGAGCAGTACTTC.